These 21 T cell receptor beta chains came from one sample sequenced in a study of T cell repertoires in cytomegalovirus infection (dated by TCRdb to the late 2010s). Sequenced on an Illumina HiSeq 1500. TCRdb reworked the public reads: Q25 trimming with fastp, MiXCR clone assembly, productive beta chains retained. When rows share a CDR3 protein, they turn into one entry using the most common DNA and genes. The sample contains about 530,000 distinct CDR3 sequences, 26% of them found a single time. Approximately 13% of the sample is held by the ten biggest clonotypes. The sample consisted of PBMCs. Receptor source: a human donor in good health (CMV status not recorded). Some clones in this sample may be carry-over from other donors' samples.

This chain uses TRBV6-2 or TRBV6-3 with TRBJ2-4, with 7 bases that match TRBD1. V dropped 2 bases and J dropped 5; count of bases not matched to a gene: 6. CDR1 is MNHEY and CDR2 is SVGEGT in the germline V gene. This CDR3 spans 15 amino acids. The CDR3 nucleotides read TGTGCCAGCAGTTACGGGTGGGACAGACAAAACATTCAGTACTTC. Translated: CASSYGWDRQNIQYF.

This clonotype was seen only a few times. The chain combines TRBV4-3 with TRBJ1-5, with TRBD1 matching 8 bases. CDR3 length: 17 amino acids. Germline V CDR1 and CDR2: LGHNA, YSLEER. The V segment lost 6 bases and the J segment 5 bases; nucleotides outside the gene matches: 15. CDR3 in DNA: TGCGCCAGCAGTCCGCGTTGGCAGGGGGCCTTTGATCAGCCCCAGCATTTT. Its translation is CASSPRWQGAFDQPQHF.

This clonotype was seen only a few times. The chain uses TRBV6-2 or TRBV6-3 and TRBJ2-7; 8 nucleotides align to TRBD2. Germline V gene sequence: CDR1 MNHEY, CDR2 SVGEGT. V trimming: 8 bases; J trimming: 7 bases; junction bases outside the gene matches: 16. The CDR3 is made up of 15 amino acids. This CDR3 reads CASRRTSGSNGEQYF. The CDR3 bases are TGTGCCAGCCGCCGGACCAGCGGGAGTAACGGAGAGCAGTACTTC.

The V call is TRBV10-1, the J call TRBJ2-1; 13 bases are shared with TRBD2. This CDR3 has 17 residues. With V trimmed by 4 bases and J by 8 bases, 11 bases remained unmatched. Germline V gene lookup returns CDR1 WNHNN and CDR2 SYGVQD (reference sequence). CDR3 loop: CASSASLLAGGHDEQFF. In DNA form, the CDR3 reads TGCGCCAGCAGTGCTTCCCTACTAGCGGGAGGGCACGATGAGCAGTTCTTC.

This clonotype was counted only a few times. The rearrangement uses TRBV10-3 and TRBJ2-7, with D possibly being TRBD1 (5 bases). Germline V gene data show CDR1 as ENHRY and CDR2 as SYGVKD. There are 13 residues in the CDR3. Deletions cut 0 bases from V and 6 bases from J, with 9 bases between. CDR3: CAISESIQGEQYF. The CDR3 coding sequence is TGTGCCATCAGTGAGTCTATCCAGGGCGAGCAGTACTTC.

This rearrangement joins TRBV12-3 or TRBV12-4 to TRBJ1-1, with a possible D match to TRBD1 (6 bases). Deletions cut 6 bases from V and 0 bases from J, with 29 bases between. The CDR3 has 20 amino acids. The CDR3 DNA reads as TGTGCCAGCAGCCCGGGGCAGTTTAAGGGGGGGGTAGGGTTGAACACTGAAGCTTTCTTT. This codes for CASSPGQFKGGVGLNTEAFF.

This clonotype was seen more than once but under ten times. The V call is TRBV12-3 or TRBV12-4, the J call TRBJ2-3; D is unresolved. V was pared by 1 base and J by 1 base, with 12 bases between. The CDR3 loop spans 16 amino acids. The CDR3 bases are TGTGCCAGCAGTTTAGGAATGACCGACCGCACAGATACGCAGTATTTT. As protein: CASSLGMTDRTDTQYF.

This clonotype was seen repeatedly, ten times or more. The J gene is TRBJ2-3, the V gene TRBV7-2; D not certain. V was cut by 5 bases and J by 2 bases, with 17 bases left in between. The CDR3 covers 16 residues. The germline CDR1 and CDR2 sequences are SGHTA and FQGNSA. CDR3 nucleotides: TGTGCCAGCAGCCCCCGAGGAAAGGACCCCACAGATACGCAGTATTTT. Amino acids: CASSPRGKDPTDTQYF.

The V and J genes are TRBV7-2 and TRBJ2-7; TRBD2 aligns across 8 bases. CDR1 is SGHTA and CDR2 is FQGNSA in the germline V gene. V was pared by 5 bases and J by 5 bases, with 14 bases of the junction left unmatched. The CDR3 has 16 amino acids. CDR3 DNA sequence: TGTGCCAGCAGCCCACCGGATAGCGGGATCGAGAACGAGCAGTACTTC. It translates to CASSPPDSGIENEQYF. The full variable domain, rest sourced from reference TRBV7-2 and TRBJ2-7, is GAGVSQSPSNKVTEKGKDVELRCDPISGHTALYWYRQSLGQGLEFLIYFQGNSAPDKSGLPSDRFSAERTGGSVSTLTIQRTQQEDSAVYLCASSPPDSGIENEQYFGPGTRLTVT.

The chain couples TRBV5-1 to TRBJ2-3, with a tentative D call TRBD1 (5 bases). V lost 3 bases and J lost 4, with 12 bases in between. Germline V gene lookup returns CDR1 SGHRS and CDR2 YFSETQ. CDR3 length equals 14 residues. The CDR3 bases are TGCGCCAGCAGCTATGACAGTTTCGCAGATACGCAGTATTTT. Protein sequence: CASSYDSFADTQYF.

This clonotype has ten or more counts. The gene calls are TRBV12-3 or TRBV12-4 and TRBJ2-1; D uncertain. This CDR3 region has 11 residues. V was trimmed by 3 bases and J by 9 bases, leaving 6 bases between them. This CDR3 is CASSFVLEQFF. CDR3 DNA: TGTGCCAGCAGTTTCGTCCTTGAGCAGTTCTTC.

This clonotype was seen a handful of times. V and J are TRBV7-9 and TRBJ2-5, with 7 bases that match TRBD2. CDR1 and CDR2 from the germline V gene are SEHNR and FQNEAQ (reference sequence). Trimming removed 7 bases from V and 4 bases from J; junction bases left unmatched: 12. This CDR3 contains 15 residues. CDR3 sequence reads: CASNILGGRGETQYF. The CDR3 nucleotides are TGTGCCAGCAACATACTAGGAGGGAGGGGAGAGACCCAGTACTTC.

This clonotype was seen repeatedly, ten times or more. V is TRBV7-8 and J is TRBJ1-4; D might be TRBD1 (5 bases). The CDR3 loop spans 15 amino acids. Germline loops: CDR1 SGHVS, CDR2 FQNEAQ. The ends were cut back, 5 bases at V and 4 bases at J, with 14 bases in the middle. The chain's CDR3 is CASSPIDSGNEKLFF. In nucleotides, the CDR3 is TGTGCCAGCAGCCCGATCGACAGCGGTAATGAAAAACTGTTTTTT.

The rearrangement uses TRBV5-5 and TRBJ2-7, with a possible D match to TRBD1 (6 bases). Germline CDR1 is SGHKS and CDR2 is YYEKEE (reference sequence). The CDR3 spans 15 residues. V was shortened by 2 bases and J by 3 bases, with 15 bases between the two germline ends. The CDR3 bases are TGTGCCAGCAGCTTAGTCCAGGGGTCCATCTACGAGCAGTACGTC. The encoded protein is CASSLVQGSIYEQYV.

The V call is TRBV12-3 or TRBV12-4, the J call TRBJ2-2, with 7 nucleotides matching TRBD1. Trimming removed 5 bases from V and 3 bases from J; junction bases left unmatched: 9. This CDR3 region has 16 residues. CDR3 sequence (DNA): TGTGCCAGCAGTCGAGTGACAGGGACGGACACCGGGGAGCTGTTTTTT. It yields the protein CASSRVTGTDTGELFF.

The V and J genes are TRBV6-2 or TRBV6-3 and TRBJ1-5; 7 bases fit TRBD1. CDR3 length equals 15 residues. Looked up from germline, CDR1 is MNHEY and CDR2 is SVGEGT. J gave up 9 bases and V 2 bases, and 10 bases lay outside the gene matches. CDR3 amino acids: CASSYPTGYRLPQHF. Written as DNA, the CDR3 is TGTGCCAGCAGTTACCCGACAGGGTACCGTTTGCCCCAGCATTTT.

The chain has TRBV6-2 or TRBV6-3 and TRBJ2-7; D is unclear. Per the germline V gene, CDR1 is MNHEY and CDR2 is SVGEGT. V gave up 1 base and J gave up 4 bases, with 5 bases separating them. The CDR3 is 12 amino acids. For the CDR3, the DNA is TGTGCCAGCAGTTACTTCGGGTACGAGCAGTACTTC. Its protein product is CASSYFGYEQYF.

The chain is built from TRBV19 and TRBJ2-2; 10 positions agree with TRBD2. The J segment lost 6 bases and the V segment lost 6 bases, leaving 7 bases of the junction unmatched. CDR1 and CDR2 from the germline V gene are LNHDA and SQIVND (reference sequence). The CDR3 contains 15 residues. CDR3 bases: TGTGCCAGTAGATCGTCTAGCGGGAGTGCCGGGGAGCTGTTTTTT. It codes for CASRSSSGSAGELFF.

The CDR3 is CATSDFATGWSEQYF. CDR3 sequence (DNA): TGTGCCACCAGTGATTTCGCGACAGGGTGGAGCGAGCAGTACTTC. V usage is TRBV24-1 and J usage is TRBJ2-7; 7 positions agree with TRBD1. V trimming: 1 base; J trimming: 6 bases; junction bases outside the gene matches: 8. The CDR3 loop spans 15 amino acids. CDR1 and CDR2 from the germline V gene are KGHDR and SFDVKD.

The sample holds many counts of this clonotype. This chain's CDR3 is CASSLDPGAGNTIYF. The CDR3 nucleotides are TGTGCCAGCAGCTTAGATCCCGGCGCCGGAAACACCATATATTTT. This rearrangement joins TRBV7-6 to TRBJ1-3; D gene ambiguous. Looked up from germline, CDR1 is SGHVS and CDR2 is FNYEAQ. CDR3 size: 15 residues. V was cut by 1 base and J by 4 bases, with 11 bases left in between.

The J gene is TRBJ1-1, the V gene TRBV6-2 or TRBV6-3; weak D call: TRBD1 (6 bases). The CDR3 extends over 14 amino acids. CDR1 is MNHEY, CDR2 SVGEGT, per germline. Trimming removed 6 bases from V and 7 bases from J, with 18 bases in between. Written as DNA, the CDR3 is TGTGCCAGCAGCCTGACAGGTCTTGGGATTGAAGCTTTCTTT. Amino acids: CASSLTGLGIEAFF.